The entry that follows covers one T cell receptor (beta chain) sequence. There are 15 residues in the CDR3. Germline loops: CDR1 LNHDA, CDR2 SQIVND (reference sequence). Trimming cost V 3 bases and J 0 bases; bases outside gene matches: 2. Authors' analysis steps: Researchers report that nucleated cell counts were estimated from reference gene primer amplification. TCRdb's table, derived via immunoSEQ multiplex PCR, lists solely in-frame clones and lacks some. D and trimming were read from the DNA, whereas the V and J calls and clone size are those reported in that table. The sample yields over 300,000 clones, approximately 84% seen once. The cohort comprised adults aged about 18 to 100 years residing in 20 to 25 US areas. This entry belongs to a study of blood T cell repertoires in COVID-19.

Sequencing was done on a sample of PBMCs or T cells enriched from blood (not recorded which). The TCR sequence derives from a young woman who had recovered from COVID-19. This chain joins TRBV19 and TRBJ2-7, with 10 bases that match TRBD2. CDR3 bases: TGTGCCAGTAGTATTAAGCGGGAGGGCTCCTACGAGCAGTACTTC. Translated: CASSIKREGSYEQYF.